This T cell receptor (beta chain) was captured in a study of Graves' ophthalmopathy and Graves' hyperthyroidism. Study-wide results and limits: With just under 90% sensitivity and approximately 79% specificity, a 13-signature model separated ophthalmopathy from stable hyperthyroidism.

Ineligible for inclusion were patients with other autoimmune diseases, uncontrolled infections, pregnancy or lactation. Thyroid ultrasound, orbital computed tomography, TRAb, serum thyroxine and clinical symptoms formed the basis of diagnosis. This clonotype has only a few counts. Its antigen remains unknown. RNA transcripts provided the template for amplifying TCR beta CDR3 regions. RT-PCR with HTBI primers came first, then second-round multiplex PCR. TCRdb recomputed calls from the multiplex PCR reads with MiXCR, one row per CDR3 protein. The profile covers roughly 600,000 distinct CDR3 sequences, with approximately 35% appearing a single time and about 4.6% taken by the ten largest. The CDR3 is made up of 12 amino acids. The junction had 6 bases not matched to a gene; V was cut back by 6 bases and J by 5 bases. Germline CDR1 SQVTM, CDR2 ANQGSEA.

The chain recombines TRBV29-1 with TRBJ2-7; 8 bases map to TRBD1. This TCR was recovered from an adult man with Graves' hyperthyroidism. Sequencing was performed on peripheral blood or thyroid tissue (not recorded which). CDR3 amino acids: CSVADRDHEQYF. The CDR3 coding sequence is TGCAGCGTAGCGGACAGGGACCACGAGCAGTACTTC.